This T cell receptor (beta chain) was retrieved from a study of cytomegalovirus exposure and HLA in healthy donors. Study observations and caveats: In vitro, three CMV-associated chains proved specific for CMV antigens. Associated with cytomegalovirus, according to the listing, were 150 to 200 TCR beta chains. Most TCR sequences were uncommon, yet certain public TCRs appeared in many donors.

Here immunoSEQ multiplex PCR was the method, and the copy in TCRdb shows in-frame clones only, minus some. The data show approximately 56,000 clones, around nine tenths seen once. To note about this clone: The antigen is unknown.

V dropped 4 bases and J dropped 4 bases, with 8 bases sitting between them. The germline V gene encodes CDR1 LNHNV and CDR2 YYDKDF (reference sequence). CDR3 length: 13 amino acids. The rearrangement links TRBV15 to TRBJ2-1; D is perhaps TRBD1 (6 bases). The receptor was isolated from a man in his late teens or twenties in good health and CMV-seronegative. The sample comprised PBMCs. In nucleotides, the CDR3 is TGTGCCACCAGCATAAGGGGGTACAATGAGCAGTTCTTC. Protein: CATSIRGYNEQFF. Supplemented by reference TRBV15 and TRBJ2-1, the full variable domain reads DAMVIQNPRYQVTQFGKPVTLSCSQTLNHNVMYWYQQKSSQAPKLLFHYYDKDFNNEADTPDNFQSRRPNTSFCFLDIRSPGLGDTAMYLCATSIRGYNEQFFGPGTRLTVL.